In this sample, the clone carrying this T cell receptor (beta chain) turned up many times. Its antigen is not identified. The data are from a study of identical twins. Findings and caveats of the study: Researchers reported excess low generation probability among twin-shared out-of-frame alpha sequences. With abundant cord blood beta clonotypes, insertions were fewer; memory repertoires showed no such pattern. Compared with models, monozygotic twins showed more out-of-frame TCR alpha sharing.

MiXCR, run by TCRdb on the 5' RACE reads, gives a single entry per CDR3 protein. Of about 100,000 distinct CDR3 sequences listed, 5.9% were seen once; the top ten hold roughly 12%. Trimming removed 0 bases from V and 8 bases from J, with 15 bases in between. Germline CDR1 is SGHRS and CDR2 is YFSETQ. CDR3 size: 16 residues. The material sequenced was memory T cells sorted from blood. The chain is built from TRBV5-1 and TRBJ1-6, with D maybe TRBD1 (6 bases). The origin of this receptor is a woman between 50 and 59 years old in good health. The CDR3 here is CASSLATGTGDSPLHF. The CDR3 DNA follows: TGCGCCAGCAGCTTGGCCACAGGGACCGGAGATTCACCCCTCCACTTT.